These T cell receptor beta chains were read from a single sample in a study of cytomegalovirus exposure and HLA in healthy donors. Clones were sequenced by immunoSEQ multiplex PCR, and TCRdb holds only the in-frame ones, with some missing. There are fewer than 250,000 clones in the sample; around 79% occur only once, and about 1.4% lies in the top ten. The sample comprised PBMCs. The receptors derive from a woman aged 45-65 years in good health and CMV-seronegative. Each CDR3 is given with its conserved first and last residue. Each record gives: V gene, clone size, J gene, D gene, CDR3 protein, CDR3 DNA. The D gene is left open where the match is weak. The listing skips clone size in some rows; elsewhere it reads once, few, many or a size class.

>TRBV29-1|NA|TRBJ1-2|NA
CSVPSGVNYGYTF
TGCAGCGTCCCCTCAGGGGTGAACTATGGCTACACCTTC
>TRBV29-1|NA|TRBJ2-7|NA
CSVSGGYEQYF
TGCAGCGTTTCTGGCGGCTACGAGCAGTACTTC
>TRBV19|NA|TRBJ2-1|TRBD2
CASTWTSGRPLNMDNEQFF
TGTGCCAGTACCTGGACTAGCGGGAGGCCGCTCAACATGGACAATGAGCAGTTCTTC
>TRBV6-1|once|TRBJ2-3|NA
CASTPGGLGTDTQYF
TGTGCCAGCACCCCAGGGGGGTTGGGCACAGATACGCAGTATTTT
>TRBV4-2|NA|TRBJ2-3|TRBD2
CASSQDYPGGGTQYF
TGTGCCAGCAGCCAAGATTACCCGGGGGGTGGTACGCAGTATTTT
>TRBV27|NA|TRBJ2-5|NA
CASRYRDIGETQYF
TGTGCCAGCAGGTACAGGGATATTGGGGAGACCCAGTACTTC
>TRBV9|NA|TRBJ1-1|NA
CASSLRPTDKNTEAFF
TGTGCCAGCAGCCTCCGCCCGACAGACAAGAACACTGAAGCTTTCTTT
>TRBV4-1|NA|TRBJ2-1|NA
CASSQEGGMNEQFF
TGCGCCAGCAGCCAAGAAGGGGGAATGAATGAGCAGTTCTTC
>TRBV15|few|TRBJ2-5|NA
CATSRDAGARETQYF
TGTGCCACCAGCAGAGATGCGGGGGCTAGAGAGACCCAGTACTTC
>TRBV6-1|NA|TRBJ1-2|NA
CASSEGAPQDGYTF
TGTGCCAGCAGTGAAGGGGCCCCCCAAGATGGCTACACCTTC